The 26 T cell receptor beta chains presented below share a single source sample, sequenced in a study of early T cells in non-severe SARS-CoV-2 infection. TCRdb itself ran the 5' RACE reads through MiXCR, one entry per CDR3 protein. The sample holds some 61,000 distinct CDR3 sequences, approximately 10% seen once. Sequences were derived from whole blood, sampled at baseline. The receptors derive from an adult who was a healthcare worker with PCR-confirmed SARS-CoV-2 infection or an uninfected control (not recorded which).

At least ten counts were recorded for this clonotype. This chain connects TRBV11-2 to TRBJ1-4; a possible D gene is TRBD1 (5 bases). The CDR3 loop spans 13 amino acids. The V gene lost 5 bases and the J gene lost 7 bases, with 11 bases spanning the gap. CDR1 is SGHAT and CDR2 is FQNNGV in the germline V gene. Written as DNA, the CDR3 is TGTGCCAGCAGCCCCCGAGACAGTGAAAAACTGTTTTTT. As protein: CASSPRDSEKLFF. The whole variable domain, filled in from reference TRBV11-2 and TRBJ1-4, reads EAGVAQSPRYKIIEKRQSVAFWCNPISGHATLYWYQQILGQGPKLLIQFQNNGVVDDSQLPKDRFSAERLKGVDSTLKIQPAKLEDSAVYLCASSPRDSEKLFFGSGTQLSVL.

This clonotype was counted ten times or more. V gene TRBV5-1 combines with J gene TRBJ1-2; D not certain. Trimming took off 4 bases at V and 8 bases at J, with 9 bases between the two ends. The CDR3 spans 11 residues. The V gene's germline CDR1 is SGHRS and CDR2 YFSETQ. CDR3 region: CASSGFQGYTF. The CDR3, as DNA: TGCGCCAGCAGCGGGTTCCAGGGCTACACCTTC.

V gene TRBV11-2 combines with J gene TRBJ2-7; 8 nucleotides line up with TRBD1. The ends lost 3 bases at V and 5 bases at J; junction bases unmatched: 6. This CDR3 spans 14 amino acids. Germline V gene data show CDR1 as SGHAT and CDR2 as FQNNGV. CDR3 sequence: CASSFNRGLNEQYF. Here the CDR3 DNA reads TGTGCCAGCAGCTTCAACAGGGGGTTGAACGAGCAGTACTTC.

This clonotype was observed a few times. The chain recombines TRBV12-2 with TRBJ1-2. TRBV12-2 corresponds to a pseudogene. This CDR3 region has 16 residues. The DNA of the CDR3 is TGTGCAAGTCGCTTAGCGTTCGAAAGGGTGAACTATGGCTACACCTTC. It yields the protein CASRLAFERVNYGYTF.

The chain employs TRBV6-1 and TRBJ2-1; 9 bases are a match to TRBD1. This CDR3 comprises 15 residues. V lost 6 bases and J lost 0; bases outside the gene matches: 3. Germline CDR1 and CDR2: MNHNS and SASEGT. The CDR3 is CASRPGQGSYNEQFF. The CDR3 DNA reads as TGTGCCAGCAGGCCGGGACAGGGCTCCTACAATGAGCAGTTCTTC.

This chain links TRBV29-1 with TRBJ2-7; the match to TRBD1 covers 9 bases. The CDR3 loop spans 13 amino acids. Germline assignment: CDR1 SQVTM and CDR2 ANQGSEA. Trimming cost V 6 bases and J 5 bases; bases outside gene matches: 8. As DNA, the CDR3 is TGCAGCGTGAAACAGGGGGCCTGGAACGAGCAGTACTTC. This gives the protein CSVKQGAWNEQYF.

The V gene is TRBV6-6, the J gene TRBJ2-7; TRBD2 is a possible D gene (5 bases). V was cut by 6 bases and J by 3 bases, with 6 bases left in between. The germline V gene encodes CDR1 MNHNY and CDR2 SVGAGI (reference sequence). The CDR3 totals 11 residues. The CDR3: CASRRDYEQYF. In nucleotides, the CDR3 is TGTGCCAGCAGGAGGGACTACGAGCAGTACTTC.

This clonotype occurred many times. The rearrangement uses TRBV4-1 and TRBJ1-2; the match to TRBD1 covers 7 bases. With 3 bases clipped from V and 3 bases from J, the junction kept 10 bases outside the gene matches. This CDR3 is 16 amino acids long. Germline V lookup: CDR1 MGHRA, CDR2 YSYEKL. The CDR3 coding sequence is TGCGCCAGCAGCCACCGAACGACAGGGAACGACTATGGCTACACCTTC. Its protein product is CASSHRTTGNDYGYTF.

This clonotype occurred many times. V gene TRBV2 combines with J gene TRBJ2-1, with D perhaps TRBD2 (5 bases). V lost 3 bases and J 4 bases, leaving 16 bases between the germline ends. Per germline, CDR1 SNHLY and CDR2 FYNNEI. The CDR3 contains 16 residues. DNA for the CDR3: TGTGCCAGCAGTGATCATTCAGCGGCAGAGTACAATGAGCAGTTCTTC. This codes for CASSDHSAAEYNEQFF.

The chain combines TRBV24-1 with TRBJ1-2; the D is unclear. CDR3 length: 16 residues. Per the germline V gene, CDR1 is KGHDR and CDR2 is SFDVKD. Between the trimmed V and J ends, which lost 3 bases and 1 base, there was a span of 14 bases. Written as DNA, the CDR3 is TGTGCCACCAGTGATCAACGGAGTTGGGATAACTATGGCTACACCTTC. Translated, it gives CATSDQRSWDNYGYTF.

This clonotype came up many times. The chain carries TRBV4-2 and TRBJ1-4, with no clear D. V was trimmed by 1 base and J by 0 bases, leaving 9 bases between them. Per the germline V gene, CDR1 is LGHNA and CDR2 is YNFKEQ. This CDR3 has 16 amino acids. CDR3: CASSQVGLSTNEKLFF. DNA for the CDR3: TGTGCCAGCAGCCAAGTGGGCTTATCAACTAATGAAAAACTGTTTTTT.

This clonotype has only a few counts. V usage is TRBV29-1 and J usage is TRBJ2-7; TRBD2 matches at 9 bases. The CDR3 runs to 14 residues. Trimming at V came to 3 bases and at J to 3 bases, leaving 6 bases not matched to a gene. Germline assignment: CDR1 SQVTM and CDR2 ANQGSEA. CDR3 sequence (DNA): TGCAGCGTTGAGAATAGCGGGAGTAACTACGAGCAGTACTTC. Translating gives CSVENSGSNYEQYF.

V is TRBV6-5 and J is TRBJ2-7; 7 nucleotides align to TRBD1. The V segment lost 5 bases and the J segment 4 bases; nucleotides outside the gene matches: 8. In germline, CDR1 is MNHEY, CDR2 SVGAGI. The CDR3 covers 14 residues. CDR3 protein: CASSTGAKNYEQYF. For the CDR3, the DNA is TGTGCCAGCAGTACAGGGGCGAAGAATTACGAGCAGTACTTC.

This clonotype was detected ten times or more. The chain recombines TRBV6-6 with TRBJ2-7; D is unresolved. There are 13 residues in the CDR3. Germline CDR1 is MNHNY and CDR2 is SVGAGI (reference sequence). Trimming removed 6 bases at V and 3 bases at J, with 12 bases between. The DNA for the CDR3 is TGTGCCAGCAGAAAAGAACAGAACTACGAGCAGTACTTC. It yields the protein CASRKEQNYEQYF.

This clonotype has at least ten counts. V usage is TRBV21-1 and J usage is TRBJ1-2; the table's D gene call, TRBD1, was not cross checked with the DNA. TRBV21-1 is a pseudogene. The CDR3 covers 14 residues. The CDR3 is CAVGTGCDNYGYTF. As DNA, the CDR3 is TGTGCCGTAGGGACAGGGTGCGATAACTATGGCTACACCTTC.

The chain is built from TRBV3-1 and TRBJ1-1; possible D gene TRBD1, 6 bases. Germline V CDR1 and CDR2: LGHDT, YNNKEL (reference sequence). V was cut by 7 bases and J by 10 bases, with 16 bases left in between. The CDR3 is 12 amino acids. CDR3 DNA sequence: TGTGCCAGCACCCGAGGGGGGCAGGGAGCTTTCTTT. Protein: CASTRGGQGAFF.

This clonotype was observed at least ten times. This chain uses TRBV7-9 with TRBJ1-2; D might be TRBD1 (6 bases). The CDR3 totals 13 residues. Germline V gene lookup returns CDR1 SEHNR and CDR2 FQNEAQ (reference sequence). V lost 4 bases and J 2 bases, leaving 8 bases between the germline ends. CDR3 DNA: TGTGCCAGCAGCTCCGGGACAAACTATGGCTACACCTTC. It yields the protein CASSSGTNYGYTF.

This clonotype was seen more than once but under ten times. This sequence joins TRBV4-1 and TRBJ1-1; D is unresolved. The germline V gene encodes CDR1 MGHRA and CDR2 YSYEKL. The ends were cut back, 0 bases at V and 0 bases at J, with 5 bases in the middle. There are 14 residues in the CDR3. The CDR3 reads CASSQEQMNTEAFF. The CDR3 DNA sequence: TGCGCCAGCAGCCAAGAACAAATGAACACTGAAGCTTTCTTT.

In its sample, this clonotype was seen a few times. The chain couples TRBV18 to TRBJ2-3; 9 nucleotides line up with TRBD1. V was clipped by 2 bases and J by 2 bases; unmatched bases: 2. CDR1 and CDR2 from the germline V gene are KGHSH and LQKENI. This CDR3 is 15 amino acids long. For the CDR3, the DNA is TGTGCCAGCTCACCAGGGACAGGGCCCACAGATACGCAGTATTTT. It encodes CASSPGTGPTDTQYF.

At least ten counts were recorded for this clonotype. The chain combines TRBV5-1 with TRBJ2-5, with 7 bases matching TRBD1. The J segment lost 4 bases and the V segment lost 4 bases, leaving 7 bases of the junction unmatched. This CDR3 has 14 residues. CDR1 SGHRS and CDR2 YFSETQ come from the germline V gene. The CDR3 reads CASSRGDRAETQYF. CDR3 nucleotide sequence: TGCGCCAGCAGCCGAGGAGACAGGGCAGAGACCCAGTACTTC.

The chain links TRBV11-2 to TRBJ2-1, with D perhaps matching TRBD2 (6 bases). The germline V and J ends were trimmed by 5 bases and 0 bases, with 11 bases remaining between them. The CDR3 loop spans 15 amino acids. Per germline, CDR1 SGHAT and CDR2 FQNNGV. CDR3 sequence reads: CASSPWTNSYNEQFF. Written as DNA, the CDR3 is TGTGCCAGCAGCCCCTGGACTAACTCCTACAATGAGCAGTTCTTC.

For this clonotype: Given a much more abundant clone one base away, this may be a read error. The chain couples TRBV7-9 to TRBJ2-6, with D hard to call. V was pared by 5 bases and J by 2 bases, with 10 bases between. Per germline, CDR1 SEHNR and CDR2 FQNEAQ (reference sequence). This CDR3 has 15 residues. This CDR3 reads CASSTHKTGANVLTF. CDR3 nucleotides: TGTGCCAGCAGCACCCACAAAACTGGGGCCAACGTCCTGACTTTC.

This clonotype was seen ten or more times. This chain links TRBV29-1 with TRBJ1-1, with TRBD1 as a possible D gene (5 bases). The CDR3 has 10 amino acids. V dropped 6 bases and J dropped 10 bases, with 12 bases sitting between them. Germline CDR1 is SQVTM and CDR2 is ANQGSEA. The CDR3 reads CSVRQRIAFF. The CDR3, as DNA: TGCAGCGTACGACAGCGAATAGCTTTCTTT. Complete variable domain (other parts from reference TRBV29-1 and TRBJ1-1): SAVISQKPSRDICQRGTSLTIQCQVDSQVTMMFWYRQQPGQSLTLIATANQGSEATYESGFVIDKFPISRPNLTFSTLTVSNMSPEDSSIYLCSVRQRIAFFGQGTRLTVV.

The chain joins TRBV12-3 or TRBV12-4 to TRBJ2-5; no clear D. V lost 4 bases to trimming and J lost 3 bases, with 9 bases between them. The CDR3 runs 13 residues. CDR3 nucleotide sequence: TGTGCCAGCAGTTCCCCTGGAGAAGAGACCCAGTACTTC. This sequence encodes CASSSPGEETQYF.

The rearrangement joins TRBV3-1 to TRBJ1-1, with D tentatively TRBD1 (5 bases). The ends were cut back, 5 bases at V and 5 bases at J, with 12 bases in the middle. The CDR3 sequence is 13 residues long. Germline V gives CDR1 LGHDT, CDR2 YNNKEL (reference sequence). Here the CDR3 reads CASSSLKGTEAFF. CDR3 DNA: TGTGCCAGCAGCTCGCTTAAGGGGACTGAAGCTTTCTTT.

CDR3 nucleotide sequence: TGTGCCAGTAGTTTCCAGGGTGTTAACTATGGCTACACCTTC. This translates into CASSFQGVNYGYTF. V is TRBV19 and J is TRBJ1-2; D may be TRBD1 (5 bases). The CDR3 covers 14 residues. The germline CDR1 and CDR2 sequences are LNHDA and SQIVND (reference sequence). Trimming took off 5 bases at V and 1 base at J, with 11 bases between the two ends. The whole variable domain, remainder taken from reference TRBV19 and TRBJ1-2, is DGGITQSPKYLFRKEGQNVTLSCEQNLNHDAMYWYRQDPGQGLRLIYYSQIVNDFQKGDIAEGYSVSREKKESFPLTVTSAQKNPTAFYLCASSFQGVNYGYTFGSGTRLTVV.